At least ten counts were recorded for the clone carrying this TCR beta chain. Its specificity is unknown. Quantitative 5'-RACE with molecular barcodes produced the TCR beta libraries. TCRdb called the 5' RACE reads again in MiXCR, with one record for every CDR3 protein. This table holds around 890,000 distinct CDR3 sequences, roughly 10% found once. The sample comes from a study of CD8 T cells in ankylosing spondylitis. Whole-study results and caveats: Reports say disease-linked clones showed up significantly more in matched ankylosing spondylitis synovial fluid. Typical of ankylosing spondylitis blood, it appeared, was a TCR beta motif of eight highly homologous variants. Relatively rare in peripheral blood, disease-linked clones were also CD8+.

The CDR3 has 15 residues. Deletions cut 4 bases from V and 0 bases from J, with 11 bases between. What was sequenced was blood, either unsorted or a sorted T cell fraction (not recorded which). The sequence derives from a male donor with ankylosing spondylitis. V usage is TRBV12-3 or TRBV12-4 and J usage is TRBJ2-3, with TRBD2 as a possible D gene (5 bases). CDR3 in DNA: TGTGCCAGCAGTTCGCGAGCGGCGAGCACAGATACGCAGTATTTT. Protein sequence: CASSSRAASTDTQYF.